These 6 T cell receptor beta chains originate from one sample sequenced in a study of T cell repertoires in cytomegalovirus infection. TCRdb reprocessed the reads with MiXCR, giving one entry per CDR3 protein. The table lists about 920,000 distinct CDR3 sequences, roughly 30% of them singletons, with roughly 13% in the top ten. No antigen has been identified for these receptors. The sample in question was cultured CD8+ T cells from PBMCs, obtained from culture after CMV antigen stimulation. These TCRs come from a human donor in good health (CMV status not recorded). Some clones in this sample may be carry-over from other donors' samples.

With regard to this clonotype: Germline is not matched at one junction end, which may reflect a read error. The J gene is TRBJ2-1, the V gene TRBV28; TRBD1 is a possible D gene (6 bases). From germline, CDR1 is MDHEN and CDR2 SYDVKM. The CDR3 contains 14 residues. CDR3 sequence: CVSSPGDSYNEQFF. The CDR3 DNA reads as TGTGTCAGCAGTCCAGGGGACTCCTACAATGAGCAGTTCTTC.

This clonotype was seen only a few times. J is TRBJ2-2 and V is TRBV11-3, with D hard to call. CDR1 and CDR2 (germline): SGHNT, YENEEA. CDR3 size: 13 residues. Between the trimmed V and J ends, which lost 5 bases and 3 bases, there was a span of 7 bases. Written as DNA, the CDR3 is TGTGCCAGCAGCCCCCCCGACACCGGGGAGCTGTTTTTT. It yields the protein CASSPPDTGELFF.

The chain couples TRBV9 to TRBJ2-1; D gene uncertain. Trimming took 0 bases from V and 6 from J, leaving 4 bases between them. Germline values: CDR1 SGDLS, CDR2 YYNGEE. The CDR3 is 12 residues long. As DNA, the CDR3 is TGTGCCAGCAGCGTAGTGTCCAATGAGCAGTTCTTC. Protein sequence: CASSVVSNEQFF.

The chain is built from TRBV19 and TRBJ2-7; D ambiguous. This CDR3 spans 13 amino acids. The germline V gene encodes CDR1 LNHDA and CDR2 SQIVND (reference sequence). Trimming shortened V by 0 bases and J by 3 bases, and 6 bases separated the two germline ends. CDR3 sequence: CASSIDLGYEQYF. CDR3 nucleotide sequence: TGTGCCAGTAGTATAGATCTCGGCTACGAGCAGTACTTC.

There are a few counts of this clonotype. The DNA of the CDR3 is TGTGCCAGCAGGCCGTCGTTGGATGAGCAGTTCTTC. Residues: CASRPSLDEQFF. The chain carries TRBV6-2 or TRBV6-3 and TRBJ2-1, with D hard to call. Germline assignment: CDR1 MNHEY and CDR2 SVGEGT. The CDR3 length is 12 residues. The V end was cut by 6 bases, the J end by 8 bases, with 11 bases between.

This chain uses TRBV10-3 with TRBJ2-2; TRBD2 aligns across 13 bases. CDR1 and CDR2 (germline): ENHRY, SYGVKD. V shed 11 bases and J 0 bases; nucleotides not matched to a gene: 9. This CDR3 spans 17 amino acids. CDR3 loop: CASRRTSGGPNTGELFF. As DNA, the CDR3 is TGTGCCTCCAGGCGGACTAGCGGGGGCCCGAACACCGGGGAGCTGTTTTTT.